The clone carrying this TCR beta chain has just one count. Its cognate antigen is unknown. CDR1 and CDR2 (germline): WSHSY, SAAADI. The CDR3 consists of 17 residues. Trimming removed 0 bases at V and 1 base at J, with 16 bases between. This sample is drawn from a study of cytomegalovirus exposure and HLA in healthy donors. Study conclusions and caveats: The authors enumerated over 150 TCR beta chains as linked to cytomegalovirus.

Sequencing was performed with immunoSEQ multiplex PCR; in TCRdb, only in-frame clones are kept and a portion is missing. The sample shows approximately 98,000 clones, roughly 84% of them seen only once. Material: PBMCs. The sequence came from a young woman in good health and CMV-seronegative. The genes are TRBV10-2 and TRBJ2-7; no clear D gene. CDR3: CASSESIIRAVSYEQYF. DNA for the CDR3: TGCGCCAGCAGTGAGTCAATTATTCGCGCCGTTTCCTACGAGCAGTACTTC.